This T cell receptor beta chain was found in a study of low-dose radiotherapy and immunotherapy resistance in tumors. In the study overall: The study delivered 0.5 Gy per fraction every 2 weeks to Cohort 1, totaling 6.5 Gy.

Specified time point: before trial treatment. Every donor's regimen consisted of nivolumab, ipilimumab, aspirin, low-dose cyclophosphamide and low-dose radiotherapy. Advanced solid tumors without tumor-infiltrating lymphocytes were required for inclusion. TRAV- and TRBV-specific primers, spanning alpha and beta chains, primed first-strand cDNA. Both a constant-region primer and a V-primer adapter served to amplify TCRs across roughly 21 PCR cycles. mRNA isolates were amplified via in vitro transcription. TCRdb passed the reads through MiXCR, listing each CDR3 protein once. Here the sample spans 40,000 or so distinct CDR3 sequences, 25% to 40% being singletons. The sample consisted of PBMCs, taken before treatment. The source of this sequence is a male donor with gallbladder cancer.

The CDR3 reads CASRGGPRNTEAFF. In nucleotides, the CDR3 is TGTGCCAGCAGGGGTGGGCCTCGAAATACTGAAGCTTTCTTT. The rearrangement joins TRBV2 to TRBJ1-1, with no clear D. The V gene's germline CDR1 is SNHLY and CDR2 FYNNEI. Trimming left V 6 bases short and J 5 bases short, with 16 bases between. This CDR3 is built from 14 residues.